This TCR beta chain is drawn from a study of post-analysis software for immune sequencing data. On the study more broadly: Patients had relapsing-remitting, secondary progressive or progressive-relapsing multiple sclerosis; some lacked subtype.

Carried by the TCR beta cDNA libraries were unique molecular identifiers. The authors obtained 540,000 or so cDNA molecules from around 1 to 9.1 million T cells. TCRdb re-analysed the PCR reads in MiXCR, keeping a single row per CDR3 protein. The table records roughly 430,000 distinct CDR3 sequences, roughly 40% of them present only once. The source of this sequence is a girl aged 2-10 years with multiple sclerosis. Material for sequencing was blood.

CDR3 bases: TGTGCCAGCAGCTTAACAGGGGGCTATAATGAAAAACTGTTTTTT. Amino acid sequence: CASSLTGGYNEKLFF. V and J are TRBV7-9 and TRBJ1-4; 9 bases line up with TRBD1. CDR3 length equals 15 residues. CDR1 and CDR2 (germline): SEHNR, FQNEAQ (reference sequence). Germline trimming cut 2 bases from V and 4 bases from J; bases unmatched to any gene: 2.